The 16 T cell receptor beta chains presented below share a single source sample, sequenced in a study of blood T cells in healthy people across ages (dated by TCRdb to the mid-2010s). The library was built by means of 5' RACE. The run used an Illumina HiSeq 2500. The second PCR ran for about 6 to 12 cycles and used a J-beta primer mix along with a sample-barcoded 5' primer. TCRdb itself trimmed the public reads at Q25 with fastp, ran MiXCR and retained productive beta chains. One record per CDR3 amino acid sequence lists the most common genes and DNA. Counted in this sample were hundreds of thousands of distinct CDR3 sequences; around two fifths of them appeared once. About 32% of the sample is held by the ten biggest clonotypes. The sequenced sample was blood. The receptor set was obtained from a man older than 75 in good health.

The V and J genes are TRBV7-9 and TRBJ2-5; TRBD2 matches at 7 bases. V lost 5 bases to trimming and J lost 11 bases; unmatched junction nucleotides: 11. The CDR3 spans 13 residues. Germline V gene lookup returns CDR1 SEHNR and CDR2 FQNEAQ (reference sequence). CDR3 DNA: TGTGCCAGCAGCCCAGTGGGGAGGGTGGGACAGTACTTC. Translation: CASSPVGRVGQYF.

The genes are TRBV6-2 or TRBV6-3 and TRBJ2-5; D may be TRBD2 (6 bases). Trimming stripped 2 bases from V and 5 bases from J, with 15 bases between. CDR3 length equals 15 residues. The germline V gene encodes CDR1 MNHEY and CDR2 SVGEGT. The CDR3 protein is CASSYRQGLGETQYF. The DNA of the CDR3 is TGTGCCAGCAGTTACCGCCAGGGACTTGGGGAGACCCAGTACTTC.

This clonotype turned up a few times. This rearrangement joins TRBV5-1 to TRBJ1-2; 10 nucleotides match TRBD1. The CDR3 length is 18 residues. Unmatched junction bases numbered 12, after V lost 4 bases and J lost 0 bases. Germline assignment: CDR1 SGHRS and CDR2 YFSETQ. The CDR3 DNA sequence: TGCGCCAGCAGCCCGAAGGGCGGACAGGGGGGAACTAACTATGGCTACACCTTC. It specifies CASSPKGGQGGTNYGYTF.

This clonotype was observed a single time. As DNA, the CDR3 is TGTGCCAGCAGCTCCCATGGGGGTGGGACAGGGGGGAAGGAGCAGTACTTC. The encoded protein is CASSSHGGGTGGKEQYF. The chain carries TRBV7-2 and TRBJ2-7; 11 bases fit TRBD1. Trimming at V came to 4 bases and at J to 7 bases, leaving 15 bases not matched to a gene. CDR3 length: 17 residues. Germline CDR1 reads SGHTA; CDR2 reads FQGNSA. Supplemented by reference TRBV7-2 and TRBJ2-7, the full variable domain reads GAGVSQSPSNKVTEKGKDVELRCDPISGHTALYWYRQSLGQGLEFLIYFQGNSAPDKSGLPSDRFSAERTGGSVSTLTIQRTQQEDSAVYLCASSSHGGGTGGKEQYFGPGTRLTVT.

The chain joins TRBV4-3 to TRBJ2-7; 9 nucleotides align to TRBD1. The CDR3 loop spans 15 amino acids. Looked up from germline, CDR1 is LGHNA and CDR2 is YSLEER. After removal of 0 bases from V and 6 bases from J, the junction contained 6 bases not matched to a gene. CDR3 sequence: CASSQDVGTGLEQYF. The CDR3 DNA sequence: TGCGCCAGCAGCCAAGATGTTGGGACAGGGCTCGAGCAGTACTTC.

The CDR3 region is CASSPRGLAGGGRSDTQYF. CDR3 bases: TGCGCCAGCAGTCCACGGGGACTAGCGGGAGGGGGTAGATCAGATACGCAGTATTTT. The chain combines TRBV4-3 with TRBJ2-3; TRBD2 matches at 16 bases. The germline gives CDR1 LGHNA, CDR2 YSLEER. The CDR3 has 19 amino acids. Losses at the gene ends were 6 bases for V and 4 bases for J; bases not matched to a gene: 13.

The chain is built from TRBV14 and TRBJ2-1, with D perhaps assigned TRBD1 or TRBD2 (5 bases each). With 1 base removed from V and 8 bases from J, the gap between germline ends came to 12 bases. Germline assignment: CDR1 SGHDN and CDR2 FVKESK. The CDR3 length is 14 residues. Here the CDR3 DNA reads TGTGCCAGCAGCCAAGGACAGCGGCTCGATGAGCAGTTCTTC. Translated, it gives CASSQGQRLDEQFF. Supplemented by reference TRBV14 and TRBJ2-1, the full variable domain reads EAGVTQFPSHSVIEKGQTVTLRCDPISGHDNLYWYRRVMGKEIKFLLHFVKESKQDESGMPNNRFLAERTGGTYSTLKVQPAELEDSGVYFCASSQGQRLDEQFFGPGTRLTVL.

The chain combines TRBV6-5 with TRBJ2-1, with D perhaps matching TRBD1 or TRBD2 (5 bases each). From germline, CDR1 is MNHEY and CDR2 SVGAGI. The CDR3 is made up of 15 amino acids. V was clipped by 6 bases and J by 0 bases, with 12 bases between them. The chain's CDR3 is CASRHRDRSYNEQFF. For the CDR3, the DNA is TGTGCCAGCAGGCACCGGGACCGCTCCTACAATGAGCAGTTCTTC.

V usage is TRBV12-3 or TRBV12-4 and J usage is TRBJ2-3, with TRBD2 matching 12 bases. The CDR3 totals 18 residues. After removal of 5 bases from V and 4 bases from J, the junction contained 13 bases not matched to a gene. The CDR3 reads CASSRSSGGVPSPDTQYF. DNA of the CDR3: TGTGCCAGCAGTCGCTCTAGCGGGGGGGTCCCATCCCCAGATACGCAGTATTTT.

This chain joins TRBV6-1 and TRBJ1-5, with D uncertain. Germline values: CDR1 MNHNS, CDR2 SASEGT. The CDR3 extends over 14 amino acids. V lost 7 bases, J lost 4 bases, and 14 bases lay in between. CDR3 loop: CASTESGVNQPQHF. CDR3 nucleotide sequence: TGTGCCAGCACGGAGTCGGGAGTTAATCAGCCCCAGCATTTT.

CDR3 nucleotide sequence: TGTGCCAGCAGAAGACAGGGTTCTAATGAAAAACTGTTTTTT. The encoded protein is CASRRQGSNEKLFF. The chain has TRBV27 and TRBJ1-4; 7 bases are a match to TRBD1. The CDR3 is 14 residues long. CDR1 and CDR2 (germline): MNHEY, SMNVEV (reference sequence). Trimming cost V 6 bases and J 3 bases; bases outside gene matches: 4.

The chain employs TRBV18 and TRBJ2-3, with D possibly matching TRBD1 (5 bases). This CDR3 has 15 amino acids. The V gene lost 10 bases and the J gene lost 4 bases, with 21 bases spanning the gap. In germline, CDR1 is KGHSH, CDR2 LQKENI. The CDR3 here is CATHGRRGRADTQYF. The CDR3 nucleotides are TGTGCCACCCACGGCAGAAGGGGCAGGGCAGATACGCAGTATTTT.

In this sample, this clonotype turned up many times. The chain joins TRBV6-2 or TRBV6-3 to TRBJ2-3; D is undetermined. Germline-derived CDR1 and CDR2 are MNHEY and SVGEGT. V gave up 5 bases and J gave up 3 bases, with 9 bases separating them. The CDR3 spans 13 residues. The CDR3 here is CASSRKGTDTQYF. The CDR3 DNA follows: TGTGCCAGCAGTCGAAAGGGTACAGATACGCAGTATTTT.

The rearrangement uses TRBV29-1 and TRBJ2-7; D may be TRBD2 (6 bases). The CDR3 runs 13 residues. The germline gives CDR1 SQVTM, CDR2 ANQGSEA. Deletions cut 8 bases from V and 9 bases from J, with 23 bases between. The CDR3 here is CSYSLRGYNGQYF. DNA of the CDR3: TGCAGCTATTCTTTGCGGGGATACAATGGGCAGTACTTC.

This clonotype was picked up a small number of times. This chain uses TRBV2 with TRBJ2-5; D is possibly TRBD1 (5 bases). Germline values: CDR1 SNHLY, CDR2 FYNNEI. Trimming took off 4 bases at V and 11 bases at J, with 8 bases between the two ends. The CDR3 consists of 10 residues. CDR3: CASSATEQYF. The CDR3 DNA follows: TGTGCCAGCAGTGCGACAGAGCAGTACTTC.

This chain uses TRBV2 with TRBJ2-3; the D gene is possibly TRBD1 (5 bases). The germline CDR1 and CDR2 sequences are SNHLY and FYNNEI. This CDR3 contains 14 residues. V lost 8 bases and J 2 bases, leaving 14 bases between the germline ends. As DNA, the CDR3 is TGTGCCAGCTCCCGGCAGGGTTTCACAGATACGCAGTATTTT. Translating it yields CASSRQGFTDTQYF. The whole variable domain, remainder taken from reference TRBV2 and TRBJ2-3, is EPEVTQTPSHQVTQMGQEVILRCVPISNHLYFYWYRQILGQKVEFLVSFYNNEISEKSEIFDDQFSVERPDGSNFTLKIRSTKLEDSAMYFCASSRQGFTDTQYFGPGTRLTVL.